This is a list of T cell receptor beta chains from one sample in a study of human T cells and chemical hapten exposure. TCRdb reprocessed the RACE reads via MiXCR and lists one record per CDR3 protein. The sample has 97,000 or so distinct CDR3 sequences, less than 35% seen once. This sample comprised whole blood, obtained in connection with sensitization to the hapten diphenylcyclopropenone (DPC). These receptor sequences come from a man aged 40-55 years with alopecia areata. Some clones in this sample may be carry-over from other donors' samples. CDR3s include the opening cysteine and the closing phenylalanine or tryptophan. Fields, in order: clone size, V gene, CDR3 protein. Only some rows state a clone size, as once, few, many or a class for expanded clones.

few TRBV3-1 CASSQERTGYNEQFF
- TRBV28 CASSVDRMNTEAFF
- TRBV27 CASSLKWAGGLNQHF
few TRBV12-3/TRBV12-4 CASSFTGMNIQYF
few TRBV12-3/TRBV12-4 CASSFWGVVNQPQHF
few TRBV2 CASSGQGSLANTEAFF
- TRBV10-2 CASSESRLASPYEQYF
- TRBV12-3/TRBV12-4 CASSLGGTQYF
few TRBV9 CASSPQDATGLAEYEQYF
- TRBV28 CASSLYGMGGNEQYF
- TRBV4-1 CASSQAGAPEAQHF
few TRBV6-2/TRBV6-3 CATQGRARDEQFF
- TRBV18 CASSPLEALGQFF
- TRBV7-2 CASSIRQAPDTQYF
- TRBV20-1 CSAYHGNTIYF
few TRBV6-5 CASRATTGAVYEQYF
- TRBV20-1 CSARSGPGGNTIYF
- TRBV28 CASSLSGVNQPQHF
- TRBV20-1 CSAGGVEVQETQYF
- TRBV3-1 CASSQVAGTSHTGELFF
few TRBV7-6 CASSLDRGVTEAFF
few TRBV20-1 CSARAPGGNTIYF
- TRBV18 CASSEEGGSRNEQFF
- TRBV3-1 CASSPTRGTAHYEQYF
- TRBV6-6 CASSYSGQGRGADTQYF
- TRBV27 CASAHGTEAFF
many TRBV7-9 CASSLRGSEAFF
- TRBV4-2 CASSQVGTSGRPSLPDTQYF
- TRBV11-2 CASSLVVGQEYEQYF
- TRBV19 CASSMAAGGSRDTQYF
- TRBV20-1 CSARVPGGRGSNQPQHF
- TRBV25-1 CASSEWGTSGRSTDTQYF
- TRBV12-3/TRBV12-4 CASRITVDNEQFF
- TRBV2 CASSDRGASTDTQYF
few TRBV7-2 CASSLDRGYNEQFF
- TRBV7-2 CASSLQGPTGYEQYF